The 27 T cell receptor beta chains below were found in one sample sequenced in a study of T cell responses to AZD1222 COVID-19 vaccine (dated by TCRdb to about 2021). Reading the label with the study, this specimen's time point is: about 28 days (+/-7) after the second vaccine dose. Library preparation employed the immunoSEQ multiplex PCR assay. Here the immuneACCESS table is served through TCRdb, limited to in-frame sequences with V and J called. Missing clones are a known gap in these copies; in checked studies unresolved V genes cover under half, and the rest lacks a known reason. Present in this sample are 56,000 or so clones, 80% of which were seen just once. The top ten clones comprise about 5% of the sample. Material: peripheral blood, obtained 28 days after the second AZD1222 dose. These receptors originate from an adult who received the AZD1222 COVID-19 vaccine.

The rearrangement uses TRBV9 and TRBJ1-3; no firm D call. V lost 4 bases, J lost 0 bases, and 14 bases lay in between. Per germline, CDR1 SGDLS and CDR2 YYNGEE. There are 16 residues in the CDR3. Here the CDR3 DNA reads TGTGCCAGCAGCCTTGGAGGTCTTAGCTCTGGAAACACCATATATTTT. It translates to CASSLGGLSSGNTIYF.

The chain employs TRBV18 and TRBJ1-5; possible D gene TRBD1, 6 bases. V lost 4 bases and J 3 bases, leaving 16 bases between the germline ends. Germline V lookup: CDR1 KGHSH, CDR2 LQKENI. The CDR3 covers 16 residues. CDR3: CASSLSRGVDNQPQHF. Here the CDR3 DNA reads TGTGCCAGCTCACTCTCGAGGGGGGTGGACAATCAGCCCCAGCATTTT. Combining the CDR3 with reference TRBV18 and TRBJ1-5 gives the whole variable domain NAGVMQNPRHLVRRRGQEARLRCSPMKGHSHVYWYRQLPEEGLKFMVYLQKENIIDESGMPKERFSAEFPKEGPSILRIQQVVRGDSAAYFCASSLSRGVDNQPQHFGDGTRLSIL.

The chain couples TRBV18 to TRBJ2-5; weak D call: TRBD1 (6 bases). CDR1 KGHSH and CDR2 LQKENI come from the germline V gene. The CDR3 spans 15 residues. V was cut by 0 bases and J by 4 bases, with 12 bases left in between. DNA of the CDR3: TGTGCCAGCTCACCACCGGGACAACCCGGAGAGACCCAGTACTTC. This gives the protein CASSPPGQPGETQYF.

The V gene is TRBV5-1, the J gene TRBJ1-4, with 10 bases identical to TRBD1. CDR3 length: 14 amino acids. Germline values: CDR1 SGHRS, CDR2 YFSETQ. J gave up 6 bases and V 4 bases, and 3 bases lay outside the gene matches. CDR3 DNA: TGCGCCAGCAGCGTGACAGGGGGCGATGAAAAACTGTTTTTT. This gives the protein CASSVTGGDEKLFF.

This clone appeared a single time. The rearrangement links TRBV5-4 to TRBJ1-3, with a possible D match to TRBD1 (6 bases). V shed 7 bases and J shed 0 bases, with 11 bases lying between them. Germline-derived CDR1 and CDR2 are SGHNT and YYREEE (reference sequence). This CDR3 region has 14 residues. The CDR3 loop reads CASGGGHSGNTIYF. DNA for the CDR3: TGTGCCAGCGGAGGGGGTCACTCTGGAAACACCATATATTTT.

V and J are TRBV9 and TRBJ2-3, with 12 positions matching TRBD2. The CDR3 extends over 16 amino acids. Per the germline V gene, CDR1 is SGDLS and CDR2 is YYNGEE. V shed 0 bases, J shed 3 bases, and the junction held 2 bases outside the gene matches. CDR3 in DNA: TGTGCCAGCAGCGTAGGTCTAGCGGGAGGGACAGATACGCAGTATTTT. Residues: CASSVGLAGGTDTQYF. The variable domain in full, with the rest retrieved from reference TRBV9 and TRBJ2-3, is DSGVTQTPKHLITATGQRVTLRCSPRSGDLSVYWYQQSLDQGLQFLIQYYNGEERAKGNILERFSAQQFPDLHSELNLSSLELGDSALYFCASSVGLAGGTDTQYFGPGTRLTVL.

This clone occurred a few times. This rearrangement joins TRBV28 to TRBJ1-6; D remains ambiguous. Germline CDR1 reads MDHEN; CDR2 reads SYDVKM. V gave up 5 bases and J gave up 7 bases, with 3 bases separating them. The CDR3 loop spans 11 amino acids. CDR3 protein: CASSANSPLHF. The DNA of the CDR3 is TGTGCCAGCAGTGCAAATTCACCCCTCCACTTT.

This rearrangement joins TRBV28 to TRBJ1-4; 10 bases match TRBD1. The ends lost 10 bases at V and 11 bases at J; junction bases unmatched: 13. CDR1 and CDR2 from the germline V gene are MDHEN and SYDVKM. The CDR3 runs to 14 residues. The CDR3 bases are TGTGCCACCGGGACAGGGGATTTGCGGGGGAAACTGTTTTTT. It is translated as CATGTGDLRGKLFF.

The chain recombines TRBV7-2 with TRBJ2-1; possibly TRBD2 for D (5 bases). Germline CDR1 and CDR2: SGHTA and FQGNSA. The CDR3 sequence is 16 residues long. Between the trimmed V and J ends, which lost 2 bases and 9 bases, there was a span of 20 bases. CDR3 loop: CASSLLLGGRGGEQFF. As DNA, the CDR3 is TGTGCCAGCAGCTTACTCTTAGGAGGCCGCGGTGGTGAGCAGTTCTTC.

The CDR3 is CASSEEQRAGANEQFF. The CDR3 DNA is TGTGCCAGCAGTGAAGAACAGCGAGCGGGAGCAAATGAGCAGTTCTTC. The V and J genes are TRBV6-1 and TRBJ2-1; 8 bases map to TRBD2. Germline trimming cut 1 base from V and 7 bases from J; bases unmatched to any gene: 9. From germline, CDR1 is MNHNS and CDR2 SASEGT. This CDR3 has 16 residues.

This clone was seen a single time. The chain carries TRBV6-4 and TRBJ1-2; 7 nucleotides align to TRBD1. V lost 2 bases to trimming and J lost 4 bases; unmatched junction nucleotides: 4. CDR1 is MRHNA and CDR2 is SNTAGT in the germline V gene. The CDR3 covers 14 residues. The CDR3 region is CASSDEGASYGYTF. DNA for the CDR3: TGTGCCAGCAGTGACGAGGGGGCGAGCTATGGCTACACCTTC.

The CDR3 spells CASSVSGTGVSPLHF. The CDR3 coding sequence is TGTGCCAGCAGTGTTTCCGGGACAGGGGTGTCACCCCTCCACTTT. This chain joins TRBV2 and TRBJ1-6; the match to TRBD1 covers 10 bases. CDR1 is SNHLY, CDR2 FYNNEI, per germline. Trimming took 4 bases from V and 10 from J; bases not matched to a gene: 7. There are 15 residues in the CDR3.

The chain couples TRBV10-2 to TRBJ2-1, with D perhaps being TRBD1 or TRBD2 (6 bases each). This CDR3 is 15 amino acids long. The V gene's germline CDR1 is WSHSY and CDR2 SAAADI. The germline V and J ends were trimmed by 8 bases and 0 bases, with 14 bases remaining between them. CDR3 DNA sequence: TGCGCCAGCGGCGCGTGGGGGGCCTCCTACAATGAGCAGTTCTTC. Protein sequence: CASGAWGASYNEQFF.

This clone was observed a single time. The chain links TRBV5-6 to TRBJ2-7; D uncertain. Looked up from germline, CDR1 is SGHDT and CDR2 is YYEEEE. This CDR3 has 13 amino acids. Trimming stripped 1 base from V and 3 bases from J, with 8 bases between. CDR3 in amino acids: CASSLLQSYEQYF. CDR3 coding DNA: TGTGCCAGCAGCTTGTTACAGAGCTACGAGCAGTACTTC.

This clone appeared a few times. The CDR3 sequence is CASRGRRGAYEQYF. The CDR3 DNA reads TGTGCCAGCCGCGGTCGGCGGGGAGCCTACGAGCAGTACTTC. This chain links TRBV5-8 with TRBJ2-7, with a weak D call TRBD2 (6 bases). Trimming removed 7 bases at V and 2 bases at J, with 16 bases between. CDR3 length equals 14 residues. Looked up from germline, CDR1 is SGHTS and CDR2 is YDEGEE. Full variable domain (outside the CDR3, taken from reference TRBV5-8 and TRBJ2-7): EAGVTQSPTHLIKTRGQQATLRCSPISGHTSVYWYQQALGLGLQFLLWYDEGEERNRGNFPPRFSGRQFPNYSSELNVNALELEDSALYLCASRGRRGAYEQYFGPGTRLTVT.

This clone was seen once. The J gene is TRBJ1-2, the V gene TRBV2; 7 positions match TRBD1. The germline V gene encodes CDR1 SNHLY and CDR2 FYNNEI. The CDR3 loop spans 13 amino acids. The V gene end was trimmed by 10 bases and the J gene end by 5 bases; junction bases not matched to a gene: 10. The CDR3 nucleotides read TGTGCCACAAACCCGGACAGGCCTTATGGCTACACCTTC. Protein product: CATNPDRPYGYTF.

This rearrangement joins TRBV2 to TRBJ1-5, with no clear D. The CDR3 is 13 amino acids. CDR1 is SNHLY and CDR2 is FYNNEI in the germline V gene. V was pared by 11 bases and J by 7 bases, with 18 bases between. The CDR3 is CASRRESEQPQHF. The CDR3 coding sequence is TGTGCCTCACGCCGGGAGAGCGAGCAGCCCCAGCATTTT.

V and J are TRBV7-8 and TRBJ2-3; TRBD2 agrees at 14 bases. CDR1 is SGHVS and CDR2 is FQNEAQ in the germline V gene. V lost 5 bases to trimming and J lost 3 bases; unmatched junction nucleotides: 10. The CDR3 spans 18 residues. CDR3 sequence: CASSHSGTSGSRTDTQYF. CDR3 nucleotides: TGTGCCAGCAGCCACTCCGGGACTAGCGGGAGTCGGACAGATACGCAGTATTTT.

The chain links TRBV2 to TRBJ2-5, with 10 nucleotides matching TRBD1. The CDR3 consists of 13 residues. Looked up from germline, CDR1 is SNHLY and CDR2 is FYNNEI. J lost 4 bases, V lost 6 bases, and 2 bases had no gene match. Here the CDR3 reads CASSDRGRETQYF. DNA of the CDR3: TGTGCCAGCAGCGACAGGGGGCGAGAGACCCAGTACTTC.

The chain uses TRBV19 and TRBJ2-2, with D perhaps TRBD2 (6 bases). CDR1 LNHDA and CDR2 SQIVND come from the germline V gene (reference sequence). The CDR3 spans 13 residues. Deletions cut 6 bases from V and 5 bases from J, with 10 bases between. The CDR3 DNA follows: TGTGCCAGTAGCGGGAGAGAAACCGGGGAGCTGTTTTTT. Translating it yields CASSGRETGELFF.

This chain connects TRBV5-3 to TRBJ1-5; tentative D call: TRBD1 (5 bases). Being an ORF, TRBV5-3 has a function that is uncertain. CDR3 size: 16 residues. V was trimmed by 4 bases and J by 8 bases, leaving 22 bases between them. The CDR3 spells CARSPIDVWGQKPQHF. Here the CDR3 DNA reads TGTGCCAGAAGCCCTATAGACGTTTGGGGCCAGAAGCCCCAGCATTTT.

The chain has TRBV6-5 and TRBJ2-7; D tentatively fits TRBD1 or TRBD2 (6 bases each). Trimming stripped 2 bases from V and 0 bases from J, with 8 bases between. The CDR3 spans 14 residues. The germline V gene has CDR1 MNHEY and CDR2 SVGAGI. CDR3 DNA: TGTGCCAGCAGTTACCGGGGGCACTCCTACGAGCAGTACGTC. Translated, it gives CASSYRGHSYEQYV.

The V gene is TRBV30, the J gene TRBJ1-1; a possible D gene is TRBD1 (5 bases). Per germline, CDR1 GTSNPN and CDR2 SVGIG (reference sequence). This CDR3 is 13 amino acids long. Trimming took 3 bases from V and 1 from J, leaving 9 bases between them. CDR3 sequence reads: CAWRPGRNTEAFF. CDR3 nucleotide sequence: TGTGCCTGGAGGCCAGGGAGGAACACTGAAGCTTTCTTT.

The chain joins TRBV6-5 to TRBJ1-4; D ambiguous. V was pared by 5 bases and J by 8 bases, with 9 bases between. The germline gives CDR1 MNHEY, CDR2 SVGAGI. This CDR3 is built from 12 residues. CDR3 DNA sequence: TGTGCCAGCAGTCGGGTCGGGGAAAAACTGTTTTTT. Translation gives CASSRVGEKLFF.

The count of this clone is one. The chain links TRBV6-5 to TRBJ2-7; TRBD1 matches 8 bases. After removal of 6 bases from V and 2 bases from J, the junction contained 3 bases not matched to a gene. From germline, CDR1 is MNHEY and CDR2 SVGAGI. The CDR3 extends over 13 amino acids. Here the CDR3 DNA reads TGTGCCAGCAGCAGGACAGGGACCTACGAGCAGTACGTC. As protein: CASSRTGTYEQYV.

The rearrangement uses TRBV15 and TRBJ2-3; tentative D call: TRBD2 (5 bases). Germline assignment: CDR1 LNHNV and CDR2 YYDKDF (reference sequence). Trimming pared 0 bases from V and 3 bases from J, leaving 13 bases between. This CDR3 region has 16 residues. The CDR3: CATSRDVGSRTDTQYF. CDR3 bases: TGTGCCACCAGCAGAGATGTAGGGAGTAGGACAGATACGCAGTATTTT.

The chain couples TRBV30 to TRBJ2-7; D not resolved. Germline CDR1 reads GTSNPN; CDR2 reads SVGIG (reference sequence). The V gene lost 2 bases and the J gene lost 4 bases, with 12 bases spanning the gap. The CDR3 contains 13 residues. The CDR3 DNA sequence: TGTGCCTGGAGTTACCAAGGAACGTACGAGCAGTACTTC. It yields the protein CAWSYQGTYEQYF.